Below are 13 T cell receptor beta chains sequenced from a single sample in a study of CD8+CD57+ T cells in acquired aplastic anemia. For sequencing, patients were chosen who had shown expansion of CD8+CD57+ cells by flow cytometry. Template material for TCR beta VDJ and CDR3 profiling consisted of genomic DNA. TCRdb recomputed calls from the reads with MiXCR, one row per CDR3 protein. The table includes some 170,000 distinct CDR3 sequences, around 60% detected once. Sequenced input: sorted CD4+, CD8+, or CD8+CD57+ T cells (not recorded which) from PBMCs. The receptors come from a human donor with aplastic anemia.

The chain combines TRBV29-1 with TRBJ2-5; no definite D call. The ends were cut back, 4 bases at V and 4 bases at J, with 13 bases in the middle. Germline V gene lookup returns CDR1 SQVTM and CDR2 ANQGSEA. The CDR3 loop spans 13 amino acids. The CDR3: CSVARTPVETQYF. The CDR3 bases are TGCAGCGTTGCGCGTACCCCCGTAGAGACCCAGTACTTC.

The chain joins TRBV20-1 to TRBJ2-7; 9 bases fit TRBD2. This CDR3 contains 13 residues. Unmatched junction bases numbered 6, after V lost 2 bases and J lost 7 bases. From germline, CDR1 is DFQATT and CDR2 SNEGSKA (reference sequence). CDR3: CSARSLAGLEQYF. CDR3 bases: TGCAGTGCTAGATCTCTAGCGGGACTAGAGCAGTACTTC.

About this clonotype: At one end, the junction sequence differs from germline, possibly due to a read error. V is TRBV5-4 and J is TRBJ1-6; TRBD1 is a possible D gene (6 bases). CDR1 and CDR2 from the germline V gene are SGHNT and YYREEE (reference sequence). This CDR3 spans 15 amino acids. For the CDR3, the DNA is TGTGCCAGTAGCTTGTACAGGGTTTATAATTCACCCCTCCACTTT. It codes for CASSLYRVYNSPLHF.

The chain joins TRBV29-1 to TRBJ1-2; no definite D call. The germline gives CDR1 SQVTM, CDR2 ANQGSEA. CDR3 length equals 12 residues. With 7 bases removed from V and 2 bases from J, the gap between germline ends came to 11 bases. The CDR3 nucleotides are TGCAGCGGGGTCGCCTACAACTATGGCTACACCTTC. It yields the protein CSGVAYNYGYTF.

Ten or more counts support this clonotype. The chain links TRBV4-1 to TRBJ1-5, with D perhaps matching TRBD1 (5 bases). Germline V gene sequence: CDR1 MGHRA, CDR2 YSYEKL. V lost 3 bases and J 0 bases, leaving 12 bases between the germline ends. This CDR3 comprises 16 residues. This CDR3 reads CASSQAWGDSNQPQHF. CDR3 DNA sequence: TGCGCCAGCAGCCAGGCATGGGGGGATAGCAATCAGCCCCAGCATTTT.

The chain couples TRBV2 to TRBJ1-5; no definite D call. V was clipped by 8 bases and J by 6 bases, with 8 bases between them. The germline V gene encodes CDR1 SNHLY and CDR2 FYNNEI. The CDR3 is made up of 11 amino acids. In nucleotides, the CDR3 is TGTGCCAGCTCTAAGGGTCAGCCCCAGCATTTT. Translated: CASSKGQPQHF.

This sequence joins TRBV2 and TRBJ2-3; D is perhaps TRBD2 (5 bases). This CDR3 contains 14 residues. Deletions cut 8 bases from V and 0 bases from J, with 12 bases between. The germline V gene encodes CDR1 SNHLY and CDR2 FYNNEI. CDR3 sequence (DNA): TGTGCCAGCGAGGGCGGAACTAGCACAGATACGCAGTATTTT. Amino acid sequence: CASEGGTSTDTQYF.

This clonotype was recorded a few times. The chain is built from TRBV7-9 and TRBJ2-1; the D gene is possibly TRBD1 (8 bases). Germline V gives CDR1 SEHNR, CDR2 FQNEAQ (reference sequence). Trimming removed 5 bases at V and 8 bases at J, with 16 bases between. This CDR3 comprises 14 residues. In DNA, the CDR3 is TGTGCCAGCAGCCTAGGACAGGGAGGGGATGAGCAGTTCTTC. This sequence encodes CASSLGQGGDEQFF. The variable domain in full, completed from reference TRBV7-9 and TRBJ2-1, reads DTGVSQNPRHKITKRGQNVTFRCDPISEHNRLYWYRQTLGQGPEFLTYFQNEAQLEKSRLLSDRFSAERPKGSFSTLEIQRTEQGDSAMYLCASSLGQGGDEQFFGPGTRLTVL.

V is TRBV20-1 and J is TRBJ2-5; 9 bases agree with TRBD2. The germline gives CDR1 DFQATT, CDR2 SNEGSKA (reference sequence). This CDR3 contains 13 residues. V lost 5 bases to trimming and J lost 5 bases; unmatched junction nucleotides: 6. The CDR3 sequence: CSALAGELETQYF. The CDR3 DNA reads TGCAGTGCTTTAGCGGGAGAGTTGGAGACCCAGTACTTC.

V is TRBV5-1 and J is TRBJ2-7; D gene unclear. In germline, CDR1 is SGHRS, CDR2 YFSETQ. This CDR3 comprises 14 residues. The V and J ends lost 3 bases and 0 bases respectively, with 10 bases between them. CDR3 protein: CASSSYPGSYEQYF. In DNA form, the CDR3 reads TGCGCCAGCAGCTCCTACCCAGGCTCCTACGAGCAGTACTTC.

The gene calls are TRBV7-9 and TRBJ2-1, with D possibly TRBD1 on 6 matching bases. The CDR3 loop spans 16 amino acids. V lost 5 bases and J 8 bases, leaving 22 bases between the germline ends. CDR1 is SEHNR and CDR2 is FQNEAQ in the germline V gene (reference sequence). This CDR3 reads CASSRWGQGIGDEQFF. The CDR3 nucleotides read TGTGCCAGCAGCCGATGGGGGCAGGGGATTGGGGATGAGCAGTTCTTC.

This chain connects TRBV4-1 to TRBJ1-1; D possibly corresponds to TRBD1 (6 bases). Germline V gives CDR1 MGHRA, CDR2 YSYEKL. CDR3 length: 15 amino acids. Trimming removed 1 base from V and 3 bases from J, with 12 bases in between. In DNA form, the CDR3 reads TGCGCCAGCAGCCAAGGGACAGCTCAGGACACTGAAGCTTTCTTT. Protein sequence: CASSQGTAQDTEAFF.

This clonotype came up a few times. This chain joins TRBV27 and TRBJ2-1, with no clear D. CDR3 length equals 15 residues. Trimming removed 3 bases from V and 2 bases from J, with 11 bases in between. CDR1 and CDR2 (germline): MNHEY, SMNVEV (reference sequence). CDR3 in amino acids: CASSLGTQPYNEQFF. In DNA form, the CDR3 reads TGTGCCAGCAGTTTGGGTACCCAGCCCTACAATGAGCAGTTCTTC.